The 12 T cell receptor beta chains below all came from one sample that was sequenced in a study of shared clonotypes between healthy human individuals (TCRdb year 2020). Receptor amplification or capture employed the immunoSEQ multiplex PCR assay. TCRdb provides this immuneACCESS table in a form limited to in-frame rearrangements. Some clones are lacking; in checked studies, under half of them reflect an unresolved V gene, and why the rest are absent is not known. The sample table records hundreds of thousands of clones; roughly 78% of these occur just once. The leading ten clones occupy approximately 2% of the sample. Sequencing input: memory CD4+ T cells sorted from blood. Read against the paper, the sample's cell subset or site label means: CD45RA-negative fraction. The receptors originated from a woman between 25 and 40 years old in good health.

This chain connects TRBV19 to TRBJ2-4, with a weak D call TRBD2 (5 bases). V was cut by 5 bases and J by 5 bases, with 13 bases left in between. Germline assignment: CDR1 LNHDA and CDR2 SQIVND (reference sequence). The CDR3 is 14 residues long. DNA of the CDR3: TGTGCCAGTAGTCCCAGCGGTCGCGAAAACATTCAGTACTTC. It translates to CASSPSGRENIQYF.

This clone was recorded many times. The genes are TRBV28 and TRBJ2-7, with D maybe TRBD2 (6 bases). The CDR3 has 15 amino acids. CDR1 and CDR2 from the germline V gene are MDHEN and SYDVKM. V was shortened by 4 bases and J by 2 bases, with 15 bases between the two germline ends. CDR3 bases: TGTGCCAGCAGTTCGTTCGGGACTCCTCCCTACGAGCAGTACTTC. As protein: CASSSFGTPPYEQYF.

This clone was counted only a few times. This chain links TRBV13 with TRBJ2-7, with 7 positions matching TRBD2. The CDR3 has 14 residues. The junction had 7 bases not matched to a gene; V was cut back by 4 bases and J by 4 bases. CDR1 and CDR2 (germline): PRHDT, FYEKMQ (reference sequence). The CDR3 loop is CASSSSGASYEQYF. DNA for the CDR3: TGTGCCAGCAGCTCGAGCGGGGCCTCATACGAGCAGTACTTC. The whole variable domain, remainder taken from reference TRBV13 and TRBJ2-7, is AAGVIQSPRHLIKEKRETATLKCYPIPRHDTVYWYQQGPGQDPQFLISFYEKMQSDKGSIPDRFSAQQFSDYHSELNMSSLELGDSALYFCASSSSGASYEQYFGPGTRLTVT.

This chain joins TRBV9 and TRBJ2-7; D might be TRBD1 or TRBD2, each matching 6 bases. This CDR3 has 15 residues. Germline V gives CDR1 SGDLS, CDR2 YYNGEE. The V gene lost 1 base and the J gene lost 6 bases, with 17 bases spanning the gap. CDR3 DNA sequence: TGTGCCAGCAGCGTATCCGGGGGTCGACAGGTCGAGCAGTACTTC. Its protein is CASSVSGGRQVEQYF.

The rearrangement joins TRBV19 to TRBJ1-3; possible D gene TRBD1, 6 bases. CDR3 length equals 15 residues. Germline CDR1 is LNHDA and CDR2 is SQIVND (reference sequence). Trimming cost V 9 bases and J 4 bases, with 19 bases left between them. For the CDR3, the DNA is TGTGCCAGCCGGGACACCTTAGTCGGAGGAAACACCATATATTTT. Encoded protein: CASRDTLVGGNTIYF. The whole variable domain, filled in from reference TRBV19 and TRBJ1-3, reads DGGITQSPKYLFRKEGQNVTLSCEQNLNHDAMYWYRQDPGQGLRLIYYSQIVNDFQKGDIAEGYSVSREKKESFPLTVTSAQKNPTAFYLCASRDTLVGGNTIYFGEGSWLTVV.

This clone was seen a single time. The rearrangement uses TRBV5-4 and TRBJ1-3, with 7 bases matching TRBD1. Per the germline V gene, CDR1 is SGHNT and CDR2 is YYREEE (reference sequence). This CDR3 comprises 18 residues. V shed 7 bases, J shed 0 bases, and the junction held 16 bases outside the gene matches. This CDR3 is CASGPSGQPDSSGNTIYF. CDR3 sequence (DNA): TGTGCCAGCGGGCCGTCGGGACAGCCAGATTCCTCTGGAAACACCATATATTTT.

This chain joins TRBV28 and TRBJ2-2; D is ambiguous. The germline gives CDR1 MDHEN, CDR2 SYDVKM. Trimming cost V 3 bases and J 4 bases, with 21 bases left between them. The CDR3 length is 18 residues. The CDR3 DNA reads as TGTGCCAGCAGTTTGTTTGTTTCGGTCACCGGTGTCACCGGGGAGCTGTTTTTT. As protein: CASSLFVSVTGVTGELFF.

The gene calls are TRBV5-6 and TRBJ2-2, with D unclear. Trimming shortened V by 1 base and J by 4 bases, and 17 bases separated the two germline ends. The CDR3 runs 17 residues. Germline loops: CDR1 SGHDT, CDR2 YYEEEE. The CDR3 DNA reads TGTGCCAGCAGCTTGCGACGGGCCGCGCCCAGCACCGGGGAGCTGTTTTTT. Its protein is CASSLRRAAPSTGELFF.

The V and J genes are TRBV7-2 and TRBJ1-2; TRBD1 aligns across 7 bases. The V and J ends lost 6 bases and 4 bases, in that order; junction bases with no gene match: 5. Germline V gives CDR1 SGHTA, CDR2 FQGNSA. The CDR3 totals 13 residues. The DNA for the CDR3 is TGTGCCAGCAGTCGGACAGGACCCTATGGCTACACCTTC. It is translated as CASSRTGPYGYTF.

Only one count was recorded for this clone. The rearrangement uses TRBV7-9 and TRBJ2-7; D is unclear. The CDR3 has 12 residues. Germline loops: CDR1 SEHNR, CDR2 FQNEAQ (reference sequence). Trimming removed 5 bases from V and 5 bases from J, with 10 bases in between. In DNA, the CDR3 is TGTGCCAGCAGCCCCTTATCGAACGAGCAGTACTTC. Amino acids: CASSPLSNEQYF.

This clone was seen many times. The gene calls are TRBV27 and TRBJ2-1, with TRBD2 as a possible D gene (6 bases). Germline-derived CDR1 and CDR2 are MNHEY and SMNVEV (reference sequence). V shed 1 base and J shed 2 bases, with 9 bases lying between them. CDR3 length: 15 residues. CDR3 sequence (DNA): TGTGCCAGCAGTTTATTGCGGGACGCCTACAATGAGCAGTTCTTC. It specifies CASSLLRDAYNEQFF.

J is TRBJ2-5 and V is TRBV4-1; TRBD2 might be the D (5 bases). Trimming pared 5 bases from V and 9 bases from J, leaving 16 bases between. In germline, CDR1 is MGHRA, CDR2 YSYEKL. The CDR3 totals 13 residues. CDR3 loop: CASSRNMWRAQYF. The CDR3 nucleotides read TGCGCCAGCAGCAGGAACATGTGGCGGGCCCAGTACTTC.